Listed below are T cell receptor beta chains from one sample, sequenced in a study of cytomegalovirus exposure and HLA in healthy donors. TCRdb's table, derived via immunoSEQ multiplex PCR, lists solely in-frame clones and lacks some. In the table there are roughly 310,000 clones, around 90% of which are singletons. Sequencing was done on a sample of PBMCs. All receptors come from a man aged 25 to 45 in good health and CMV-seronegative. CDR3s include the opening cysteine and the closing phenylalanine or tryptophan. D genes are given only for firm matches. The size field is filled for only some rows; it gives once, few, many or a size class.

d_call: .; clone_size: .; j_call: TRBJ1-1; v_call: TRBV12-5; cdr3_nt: TGTGCTAGTGGTTTGGTAAAAGGGGGTACGGTGGGGAACACTGAAGCTTTCTTT; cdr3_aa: CASGLVKGGTVGNTEAFF
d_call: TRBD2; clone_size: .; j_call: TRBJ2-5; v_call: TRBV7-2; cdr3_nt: TGTGCCAGCAGCCCACTAGCGGGGGACCAAGAGACCCAGTACTTC; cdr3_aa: CASSPLAGDQETQYF
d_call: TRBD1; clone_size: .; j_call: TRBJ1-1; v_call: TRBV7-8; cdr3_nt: TGTGCCAGCAGCTTAGTTCTCGCGACAGGGTCCAACACTGAAGCTTTCTTT; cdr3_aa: CASSLVLATGSNTEAFF
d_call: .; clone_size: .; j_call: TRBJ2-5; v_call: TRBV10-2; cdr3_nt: TGCGCCAGCATTCCCCGCAGGGGTATTCAGACCCAGTACTTC; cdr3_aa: CASIPRRGIQTQYF
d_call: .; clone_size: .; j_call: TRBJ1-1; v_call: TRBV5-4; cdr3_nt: TGTGCCAGCAGCTCGTCAGACACTGAAGCTTTCTTT; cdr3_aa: CASSSSDTEAFF
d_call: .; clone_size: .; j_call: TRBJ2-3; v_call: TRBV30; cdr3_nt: TGTGCCTGGAGTCTACAGGGAGAGTGGGATACGCAGTATTTT; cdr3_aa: CAWSLQGEWDTQYF
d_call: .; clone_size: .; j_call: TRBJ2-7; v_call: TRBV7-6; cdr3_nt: TGTGCCAGCAGCTTAAGTAATACTCTAAGCTCCTACGAGCAGTACTTC; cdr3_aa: CASSLSNTLSSYEQYF
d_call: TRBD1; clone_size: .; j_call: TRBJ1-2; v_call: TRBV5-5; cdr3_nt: TGTGCCAGCAGCTTGGGGACAGGGACCTATGGCTACACCTTC; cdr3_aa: CASSLGTGTYGYTF
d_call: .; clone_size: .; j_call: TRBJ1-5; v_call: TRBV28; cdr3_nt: TGTGCCAGCAGCTACAGTTCCACTCAGCCCCAGCATTTT; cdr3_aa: CASSYSSTQPQHF
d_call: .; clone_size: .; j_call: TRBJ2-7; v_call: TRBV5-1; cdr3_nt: TGCGCCAGCAGCCCAATTCTCACAGGGTTCAGCGAGCAGTACTTC; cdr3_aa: CASSPILTGFSEQYF
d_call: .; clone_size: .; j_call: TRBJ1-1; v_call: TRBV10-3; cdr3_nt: TGTGCCATCAGTGAATCGGTGAACACTGAAGCTTTCTTT; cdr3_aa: CAISESVNTEAFF
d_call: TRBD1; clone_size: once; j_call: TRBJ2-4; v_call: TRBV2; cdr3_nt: TGTGCCAGCAGGGAGCGACAGGGAATAACCAAAAACATTCAGTACTTC; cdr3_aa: CASRERQGITKNIQYF
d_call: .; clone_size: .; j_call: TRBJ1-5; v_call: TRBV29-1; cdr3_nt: TGCAGCCCCGAACCCGGGGTCCCTAGCAATCAGCCCCAGCATTTT; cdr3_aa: CSPEPGVPSNQPQHF
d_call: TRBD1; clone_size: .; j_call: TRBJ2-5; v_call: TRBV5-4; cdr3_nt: TGTGCCAGCAGCTGGGGACAGGGGGAACAAGAGACCCAGTACTTC; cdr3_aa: CASSWGQGEQETQYF
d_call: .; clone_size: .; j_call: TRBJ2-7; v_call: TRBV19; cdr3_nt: TGTGCCAGTAGTATTAACTCAAACGTCTACGAGCAGTACTTC; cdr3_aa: CASSINSNVYEQYF
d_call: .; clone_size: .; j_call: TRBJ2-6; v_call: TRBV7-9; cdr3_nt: TGTGCCTCCCAGGTTGCCGGGGCCAACGTCCTGACTTTC; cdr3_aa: CASQVAGANVLTF
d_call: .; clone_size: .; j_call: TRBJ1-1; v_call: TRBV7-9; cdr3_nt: TGTGCCAGCAGCCGCCCTCAGGGGAGGAACACTGAAGCTTTCTTT; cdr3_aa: CASSRPQGRNTEAFF
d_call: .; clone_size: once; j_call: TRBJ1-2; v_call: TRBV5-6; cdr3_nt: TGTGCCAGCAGGATGCGGGGGCGCAATTTGTATGGCTACACCTTC; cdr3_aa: CASRMRGRNLYGYTF
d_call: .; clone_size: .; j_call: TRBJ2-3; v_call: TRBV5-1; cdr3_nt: TGCGCCAGCAGCGCGGGGAGTAGAAGCACAGATACGCAGTATTTT; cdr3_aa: CASSAGSRSTDTQYF
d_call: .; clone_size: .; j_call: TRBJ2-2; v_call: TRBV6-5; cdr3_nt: TGTGCCAGCAGTTACTGGGACAATCCGAACACCGGGGAGCTGTTTTTT; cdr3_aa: CASSYWDNPNTGELFF
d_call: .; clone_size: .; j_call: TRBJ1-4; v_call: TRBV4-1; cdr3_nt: TGCGCCAGCAGCCAAGCGGAACGGGGGACTGGCGAAAAACTGTTTTTT; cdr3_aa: CASSQAERGTGEKLFF
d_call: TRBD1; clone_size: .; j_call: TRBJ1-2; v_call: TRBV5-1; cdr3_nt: TGCGCCAGCAGCTCGTCGCTTAACGACAGGGGGTTCGGTGGCTACACCTTC; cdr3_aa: CASSSSLNDRGFGGYTF
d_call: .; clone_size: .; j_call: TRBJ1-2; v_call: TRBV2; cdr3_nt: TGTGCCAGCAGTGAACCGGCTAACTATGGCTACACCTTC; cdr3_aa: CASSEPANYGYTF
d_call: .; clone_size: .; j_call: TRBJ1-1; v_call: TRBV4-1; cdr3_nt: TGCGCCAGCAGCCAACCTACCGATCGGACTGAAGCTTTCTTT; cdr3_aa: CASSQPTDRTEAFF
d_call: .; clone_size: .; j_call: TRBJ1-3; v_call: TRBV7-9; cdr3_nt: TGTGCCAGCAGCTTAGGTGCACTAGGACCCCTCTCTGGAAACACCATATATTTT; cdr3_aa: CASSLGALGPLSGNTIYF
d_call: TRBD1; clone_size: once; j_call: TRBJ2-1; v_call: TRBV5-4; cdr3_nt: TGTGCCAGCAGCGCCCGGACAGGGTCTAATTCCTACAATGAGCAGTTCTTC; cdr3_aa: CASSARTGSNSYNEQFF
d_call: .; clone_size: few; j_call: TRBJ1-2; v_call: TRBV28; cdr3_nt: TGTGCCAGCAGTCGGGATGGACGGATATTC; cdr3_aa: CASSRDGRIF
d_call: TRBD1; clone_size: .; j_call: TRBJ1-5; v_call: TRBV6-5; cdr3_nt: TGTGCCAGCAGTTACCGGGACAGTGGACAGCCCCAGCATTTT; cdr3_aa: CASSYRDSGQPQHF